The following is a T cell receptor (beta chain) sequence with its context. The sample is drawn from a study of CD8 T cells in Susac syndrome. After extraction with the RNeasy kit, roughly 0.5 to 1 ug of the RNA was reverse transcribed using random hexamers. The CDR3 of TCR beta was amplified by immunoSEQ multiplex PCR across 54 Vbeta and 13 Jbeta. Each CDR3 protein is one row after TCRdb ran MiXCR on the immunoSEQ multiplex PCR reads. The sample consists of 250,000 to 300,000 distinct CDR3 sequences, approximately 85% of them appearing once. V was pared by 4 bases and J by 7 bases, with 6 bases of the junction left unmatched. Germline V gene data show CDR1 as MNHEY and CDR2 as SVGAGI. This CDR3 comprises 15 residues.

The chain couples TRBV6-5 to TRBJ2-1, with 11 bases matching TRBD2. The sequence came from a human donor with multiple sclerosis. Specimen: CD8+ T cells from PBMCs. CDR3 in amino acids: CASSSTSGSGNEQFF. CDR3 nucleotides: TGTGCCAGCAGTTCAACTAGCGGGAGCGGGAATGAGCAGTTCTTC.